This T cell receptor beta chain was sequenced during a study of shared clonotypes between healthy human individuals. Study-wide context: A few men and a couple of women, aged 18 to 49, were donors. Findings and caveats of the study: Researchers sampled blood only, noting tissue repertoires likely differ.

Note on this clone: Its matching antigen is unknown.

Several immunoSEQ plates held equal portions of the genomic DNA taken from each subset. Clones were sequenced by immunoSEQ multiplex PCR, and TCRdb holds only the in-frame ones, with some missing. The sample yields around 2.1 million clones, approximately 96% seen once. This receptor was taken from a man younger than 35 in good health. Sequencing was carried out using naive CD4+ T cells sorted from blood. Subset specified: CD45RA+ positively selected.

CDR3 nucleotide sequence: TGTGCCAGCAGTTTGGGACGGCTGAACACCGGGGAGCTGTTTTTT. Translation gives CASSLGRLNTGELFF. V usage is TRBV6-6 and J usage is TRBJ2-2; D is perhaps TRBD1 or TRBD2 (5 bases each). CDR1 and CDR2 (germline): MNHNY, SVGAGI (reference sequence). Trimming stripped 4 bases from V and 1 base from J, with 10 bases between. The CDR3 sequence is 15 residues long.